Listed below are T cell receptor beta chains from one sample, sequenced in a study of blood T cell repertoires in COVID-19. Sequenced by immunoSEQ multiplex PCR; TCRdb stores in-frame clones only, minus some. The table lists approximately 150,000 clones, around 81% of them singletons. Input material: peripheral blood. The receptors originated from a man in his 70s with active or convalescent COVID-19. The CDR3 runs from the conserved cysteine through the conserved F or W. The order of the fields is J gene, V gene, D gene, CDR3 DNA, CDR3 protein. D genes are given only for firm matches.

j_call: TRBJ2-2; v_call: TRBV19; d_call: TRBD2; cdr3_nt: TGTGCCAGTAGTGGCCCTAGCGGGAGGGGAACCGGGGAGCTGTTTTTT; cdr3_aa: CASSGPSGRGTGELFF
j_call: TRBJ1-2; v_call: TRBV7-2; d_call: -; cdr3_nt: TGTGCCAGCAGCTTAAACGGGAACTATGGCTACACCTTC; cdr3_aa: CASSLNGNYGYTF
j_call: TRBJ2-5; v_call: TRBV5-5; d_call: -; cdr3_nt: TGTGCCAGCACCCTAGGGGGGGGGACCCAGTACTTC; cdr3_aa: CASTLGGGTQYF
j_call: TRBJ2-3; v_call: TRBV7-2; d_call: TRBD2; cdr3_nt: TGTGCCAGCAGCTTAGCCCCGGGACTAGCGGGAGAAACAGATACGCAGTATTTT; cdr3_aa: CASSLAPGLAGETDTQYF
j_call: TRBJ2-6; v_call: TRBV19; d_call: TRBD1; cdr3_nt: TGTGCCAGTAGCCCAATAGGGGACAGGGGGCATTCTGGGGCCAACGTCCTGACTTTC; cdr3_aa: CASSPIGDRGHSGANVLTF
j_call: TRBJ1-4; v_call: TRBV28; d_call: -; cdr3_nt: TGTGCCAGCAGCCATAGAAATGAAAAACTGTTTTTT; cdr3_aa: CASSHRNEKLFF
j_call: TRBJ2-2; v_call: TRBV7-2; d_call: -; cdr3_nt: TGTGCCAGCAGCTCTGGACATACGAACACCGGGGAGCTGTTTTTT; cdr3_aa: CASSSGHTNTGELFF
j_call: TRBJ1-2; v_call: TRBV18; d_call: -; cdr3_nt: TGTGCCAGCTCACCACCAATAGGAGAAATATATGGCTACACCTTC; cdr3_aa: CASSPPIGEIYGYTF
j_call: TRBJ2-1; v_call: TRBV9; d_call: TRBD2; cdr3_nt: TGTGCCAGCAGCCCCTCACTAGCGGGGGGATACAATGAGCAGTTCTTC; cdr3_aa: CASSPSLAGGYNEQFF
j_call: TRBJ1-1; v_call: TRBV7-2; d_call: TRBD1; cdr3_nt: TGTGCCAGCAGCCCCGGGACAGCTAACACTGAAGCTTTCTTT; cdr3_aa: CASSPGTANTEAFF